One T cell receptor (beta chain) is described in this entry. The data belong to a study of blood T cell repertoires in COVID-19. Overall study context: Donors in the United States, Italy and Spain gave samples during acute or convalescent COVID-19. Sample material is recorded as cDNA or gDNA derived from T cells, B-cell-depleted T cells, or PBMCs.

In the source study's methods: Estimated nucleated cell counts came from reference gene primer amplification. Method: immunoSEQ multiplex PCR; TCRdb's copy keeps in-frame clones and lacks some. The V and J calls and clone size were taken over from that table, and D and trimming were inferred from the DNA. Here the sample spans about 330,000 clones, almost 85% being singletons. CDR1 is MRHNA, CDR2 SNTAGT, per germline. With V trimmed by 4 bases and J by 12 bases, 8 bases remained unmatched. The CDR3 spans 13 residues. The chain has TRBV6-4 and TRBJ1-1; the match to TRBD1 covers 10 bases. This TCR derives from a human donor in a cohort sampled during active COVID-19. The sample comprised peripheral blood. Written as DNA, the CDR3 is TGTGCCAGCAGTGCCTCGGGACAGGGGAGGACTTTCTTT. Translation: CASSASGQGRTFF.